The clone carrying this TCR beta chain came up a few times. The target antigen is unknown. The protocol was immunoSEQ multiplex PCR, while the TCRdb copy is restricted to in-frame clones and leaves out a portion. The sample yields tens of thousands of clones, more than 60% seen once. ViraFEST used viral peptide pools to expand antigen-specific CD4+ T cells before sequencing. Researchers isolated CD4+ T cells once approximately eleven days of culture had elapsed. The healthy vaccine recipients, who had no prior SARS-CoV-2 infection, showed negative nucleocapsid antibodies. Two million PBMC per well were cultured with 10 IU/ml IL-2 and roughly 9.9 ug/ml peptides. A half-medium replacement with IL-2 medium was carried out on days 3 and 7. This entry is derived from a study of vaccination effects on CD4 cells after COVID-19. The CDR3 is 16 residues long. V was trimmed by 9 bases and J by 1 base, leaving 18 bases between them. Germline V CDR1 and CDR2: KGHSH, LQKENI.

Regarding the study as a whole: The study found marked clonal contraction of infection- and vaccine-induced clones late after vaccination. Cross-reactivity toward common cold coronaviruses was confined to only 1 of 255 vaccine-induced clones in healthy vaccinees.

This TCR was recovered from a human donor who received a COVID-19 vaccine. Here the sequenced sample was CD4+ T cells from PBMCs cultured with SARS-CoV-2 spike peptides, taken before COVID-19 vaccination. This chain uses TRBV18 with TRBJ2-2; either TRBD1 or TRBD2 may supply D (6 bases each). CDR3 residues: CASSNAGQRNTGELFF. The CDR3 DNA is TGTGCCAGTTCGAATGCGGGACAAAGGAACACCGGGGAGCTGTTTTTT.